The T cell receptor (beta chain) described here comes from a study of type 1 and type 2 diabetes patients. Study-level information: CD4+ or CD8+ T cells were positively selected from PBMCs with microbeads. Study results and caveats: Age and gender were not matched between study groups, possibly biasing interpretation. Type 2 diabetes repertoires were more diverse than type 1 diabetes repertoires.

This clonotype was recorded a few times. What it binds is not known. Amplification started from genomic DNA. Amplification of the beta chain CDR3 used 30 forward and 13 reverse multiplex primers. TCRdb independently ran MiXCR on the multiplex PCR reads; one entry per CDR3 protein. The data show approximately 260,000 distinct CDR3 sequences, around 50% seen once. CDR1 and CDR2 (germline): MNHEY, SVGAGI. Trimming pared 2 bases from V and 1 base from J, leaving 9 bases between. The CDR3 totals 14 residues. The TCR originated in a man aged 18 to 29 with type 2 diabetes. The specimen was peripheral blood mononuclear cells (PBMCs). The chain joins TRBV6-5 to TRBJ2-7; tentative D call: TRBD2 (5 bases). The CDR3 spells CASSYGRGSYEQYF. In DNA, the CDR3 is TGTGCCAGCAGTTACGGTCGGGGTTCCTACGAGCAGTACTTC.